The clone carrying this T cell receptor (beta chain) came up a few times. Its antigen is unidentified. The data originate from a study of blood T cells in healthy people across ages. Study-wide points: Strong correlation linked observed beta diversity and percent naive T cells.

A second 7 to 11 cycle PCR used barcoded and J-beta primers. TCRdb reprocessed the 5' RACE reads with MiXCR, giving one entry per CDR3 protein. The sample has 1.8 million or so distinct CDR3 sequences, roughly two fifths seen once. Each individual donor underwent a draw of roughly 10 milliliters of peripheral blood. This TCR was recovered from a human donor in good health. Material: blood.

This CDR3 is CASSLGAGSPLHF. As DNA, the CDR3 is TGTGCCAGCTCCCTGGGGGCAGGATCACCCCTCCACTTT. The chain links TRBV7-2 to TRBJ1-6; possibly TRBD1 for D (6 bases). The CDR3 length is 13 residues. The V gene lost 8 bases and the J gene lost 10 bases, with 15 bases spanning the gap. Germline values: CDR1 SGHTA, CDR2 FQGNSA.